A selection of T cell receptor beta chains follows, all from one sample in a study of T-cell memory formation after mild COVID-19. TCRdb reprocessed the 5' RACE reads with MiXCR, giving one entry per CDR3 protein. The sample holds around 430,000 distinct CDR3 sequences, about 17% seen once. The specimen was PBMCs or a T cell subset sorted from them (not recorded which). The receptors stem from a man between 18 and 35 years old who had mild COVID-19 (a few samples of this study predate the infection). Cell type and time point are not known. The CDR3 runs from the conserved cysteine through the conserved F or W. The D gene is left open where the match is weak. Clone sizes are given selectively: once, few, many, or a class where the clone is expanded.

abundance: .; v_gene: TRBV29-1; j_gene: TRBJ1-1; d_gene: .; CDR3aa: CSVEAAGRGNTEAFF; CDR3nt: TGCAGCGTTGAGGCTGCTGGGAGGGGGAACACTGAAGCTTTCTTT
abundance: .; v_gene: TRBV7-9; j_gene: TRBJ1-1; d_gene: .; CDR3aa: CASSLSEDTEAFF; CDR3nt: TGTGCCAGCAGCTTATCCGAGGACACTGAAGCTTTCTTT
abundance: few; v_gene: TRBV7-8; j_gene: TRBJ1-5; d_gene: TRBD1; CDR3aa: CASSLDKDRRNQPQHF; CDR3nt: TGTGCCAGCAGCTTAGATAAGGACAGGAGAAATCAGCCCCAGCATTTT
abundance: .; v_gene: TRBV4-3; j_gene: TRBJ1-5; d_gene: .; CDR3aa: CASSPSTNQPQHF; CDR3nt: TGCGCCAGCAGCCCGTCGACCAATCAGCCCCAGCATTTT
abundance: few; v_gene: TRBV5-1; j_gene: TRBJ1-6; d_gene: TRBD1; CDR3aa: CASSEDRVSPLHF; CDR3nt: TGCGCCAGCAGCGAAGACAGGGTATCACCCCTCCACTTT
abundance: .; v_gene: TRBV29-1; j_gene: TRBJ2-3; d_gene: TRBD1; CDR3aa: CSGEQGAEDTQYF; CDR3nt: TGCAGCGGCGAACAGGGGGCGGAAGATACGCAGTATTTT
abundance: .; v_gene: TRBV7-2; j_gene: TRBJ2-7; d_gene: .; CDR3aa: CASSTSTESYEQYF; CDR3nt: TGTGCCAGCAGCACTTCGACAGAATCCTACGAGCAGTACTTC
abundance: few; v_gene: TRBV6-2/TRBV6-3; j_gene: TRBJ1-5; d_gene: .; CDR3aa: CASKYAGQGWYNQPQHF; CDR3nt: TGTGCCAGCAAATACGCTGGGCAGGGATGGTATAATCAGCCCCAGCATTTT
abundance: .; v_gene: TRBV3-1; j_gene: TRBJ2-1; d_gene: .; CDR3aa: CASSLSRVRFF; CDR3nt: TGTGCCAGCAGCCTGTCCAGGGTGCGGTTCTTC
abundance: .; v_gene: TRBV6-5; j_gene: TRBJ2-3; d_gene: .; CDR3aa: CASSDPSGSTDTQYF; CDR3nt: TGTGCCAGCAGTGACCCCTCCGGGAGCACAGATACGCAGTATTTT
abundance: many; v_gene: TRBV25-1; j_gene: TRBJ1-4; d_gene: TRBD1; CDR3aa: CASSEQDRGKLFF; CDR3nt: TGTGCCAGCAGTGAACAGGACAGGGGAAAACTGTTTTTT
abundance: few; v_gene: TRBV3-1; j_gene: TRBJ1-1; d_gene: .; CDR3aa: CASSQEAQRAFF; CDR3nt: TGTGCCAGCAGCCAAGAGGCACAGCGAGCTTTCTTT
abundance: .; v_gene: TRBV3-2; j_gene: TRBJ1-2; d_gene: .; CDR3aa: CASSQRIGGGYTF; CDR3nt: TGTGCCAGCAGCCAACGCATTGGGGGAGGCTACACCTTC
abundance: many; v_gene: TRBV6-6; j_gene: TRBJ1-1; d_gene: .; CDR3aa: CASRLGDTEAFF; CDR3nt: TGTGCCAGCAGGCTCGGGGACACTGAAGCTTTCTTT
abundance: .; v_gene: TRBV15; j_gene: TRBJ1-1; d_gene: .; CDR3aa: CATSNMNTEAFF; CDR3nt: TGTGCCACCAGCAATATGAACACTGAAGCTTTCTTT
abundance: .; v_gene: TRBV7-8; j_gene: TRBJ2-3; d_gene: TRBD2; CDR3aa: CASSYGTSERTDTQYF; CDR3nt: TGTGCCAGCAGCTATGGGACTAGCGAACGCACAGATACGCAGTATTTT
abundance: .; v_gene: TRBV6-6; j_gene: TRBJ2-3; d_gene: TRBD2; CDR3aa: CASSSWGLAGGDTQYF; CDR3nt: TGTGCCAGCAGTTCCTGGGGACTAGCGGGGGGAGATACGCAGTATTTT
abundance: .; v_gene: TRBV7-2; j_gene: TRBJ2-3; d_gene: .; CDR3aa: CASSLEFGRGSTDTQYF; CDR3nt: TGTGCCAGCAGCTTAGAGTTCGGACGGGGGAGCACAGATACGCAGTATTTT
abundance: .; v_gene: TRBV5-1; j_gene: TRBJ1-5; d_gene: TRBD1; CDR3aa: CASSLGTGIDQPQHF; CDR3nt: TGCGCCAGCAGCTTAGGGACAGGGATCGATCAGCCCCAGCATTTT
abundance: .; v_gene: TRBV14; j_gene: TRBJ2-3; d_gene: TRBD1; CDR3aa: CASSQIQGLTDTQYF; CDR3nt: TGTGCCAGCAGCCAAATACAGGGGCTCACAGATACGCAGTATTTT
abundance: few; v_gene: TRBV6-2/TRBV6-3; j_gene: TRBJ2-2; d_gene: TRBD1; CDR3aa: CASSAQGAPPGELFF; CDR3nt: TGTGCCAGCAGTGCACAGGGGGCGCCCCCCGGGGAGCTGTTTTTT
abundance: .; v_gene: TRBV9; j_gene: TRBJ2-5; d_gene: TRBD2; CDR3aa: CASSSRRGGARETQYF; CDR3nt: TGTGCCAGCAGCTCCAGGCGCGGGGGGGCCAGGGAGACCCAGTACTTC
abundance: few; v_gene: TRBV6-5; j_gene: TRBJ2-3; d_gene: .; CDR3aa: CASGTWDGGTDTQYF; CDR3nt: TGTGCCAGCGGGACATGGGACGGAGGCACAGATACGCAGTATTTT
abundance: many; v_gene: TRBV5-1; j_gene: TRBJ2-5; d_gene: .; CDR3aa: CASSLGAAQETQYF; CDR3nt: TGCGCCAGCAGCTTGGGGGCAGCCCAAGAGACCCAGTACTTC
abundance: .; v_gene: TRBV28; j_gene: TRBJ2-3; d_gene: .; CDR3aa: CASRDVGKGTQYF; CDR3nt: TGTGCCAGCAGGGATGTAGGGAAGGGTACGCAGTATTTT
abundance: .; v_gene: TRBV7-6; j_gene: TRBJ2-1; d_gene: .; CDR3aa: CASSSRLAYNEQFF; CDR3nt: TGTGCCAGCAGCTCACGACTGGCCTACAATGAGCAGTTCTTC
abundance: .; v_gene: TRBV7-3; j_gene: TRBJ1-6; d_gene: TRBD1; CDR3aa: CASSLTGGENSPLHF; CDR3nt: TGTGCCAGCAGCCTAACAGGGGGCGAAAATTCACCCCTCCACTTT
abundance: .; v_gene: TRBV20-1; j_gene: TRBJ2-3; d_gene: .; CDR3aa: CSARGRDDTQYF; CDR3nt: TGCAGTGCTCGAGGCAGGGATGATACGCAGTATTTT
abundance: .; v_gene: TRBV4-3; j_gene: TRBJ1-2; d_gene: .; CDR3aa: CASSQDWAAGVGGYTF; CDR3nt: TGCGCCAGCAGCCAAGATTGGGCAGCGGGGGTGGGAGGCTACACCTTC
abundance: .; v_gene: TRBV5-4; j_gene: TRBJ1-4; d_gene: .; CDR3aa: CASSLGAGGASKLFF; CDR3nt: TGTGCCAGCAGCTTGGGGGCAGGAGGCGCTTCAAAACTGTTTTTT
abundance: few; v_gene: TRBV4-3; j_gene: TRBJ1-5; d_gene: .; CDR3aa: CASSQEFNQPQHF; CDR3nt: TGCGCCAGCAGCCAAGAGTTCAATCAGCCCCAGCATTTT
abundance: .; v_gene: TRBV28; j_gene: TRBJ1-6; d_gene: TRBD1; CDR3aa: CASSLSPGQGLSPLHF; CDR3nt: TGTGCCAGCAGTTTGTCCCCGGGACAGGGATTGTCACCCCTCCACTTT
abundance: .; v_gene: TRBV6-1; j_gene: TRBJ1-2; d_gene: TRBD1; CDR3aa: CASSPDRAGNYGYTF; CDR3nt: TGTGCCAGCAGCCCCGACAGGGCGGGGAACTATGGCTACACCTTC
abundance: .; v_gene: TRBV5-1; j_gene: TRBJ1-5; d_gene: TRBD1; CDR3aa: CASREGAGSNQPQHF; CDR3nt: TGCGCCAGCAGGGAGGGGGCGGGTAGCAATCAGCCCCAGCATTTT
abundance: .; v_gene: TRBV5-1; j_gene: TRBJ2-3; d_gene: TRBD2; CDR3aa: CASSLAPGLAGIWDTQYF; CDR3nt: TGCGCCAGCAGCTTGGCCCCGGGACTAGCGGGGATCTGGGATACGCAGTATTTT
abundance: .; v_gene: TRBV7-9; j_gene: TRBJ1-5; d_gene: .; CDR3aa: CASSLATGPYSNQPQHF; CDR3nt: TGTGCCAGCAGCTTAGCGACAGGCCCCTATAGCAATCAGCCCCAGCATTTT